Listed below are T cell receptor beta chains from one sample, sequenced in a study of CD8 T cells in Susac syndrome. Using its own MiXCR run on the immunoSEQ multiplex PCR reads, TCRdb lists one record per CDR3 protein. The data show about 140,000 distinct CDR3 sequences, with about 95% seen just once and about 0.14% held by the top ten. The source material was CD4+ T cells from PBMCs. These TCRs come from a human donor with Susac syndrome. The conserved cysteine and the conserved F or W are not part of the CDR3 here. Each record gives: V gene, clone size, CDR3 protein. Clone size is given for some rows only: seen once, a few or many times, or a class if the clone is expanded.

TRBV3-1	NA	ASSQDRGRGGRRTGELF
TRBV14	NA	ASSQGGTFHTDTQY
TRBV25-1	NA	ASSDSTLWDSAYEQY
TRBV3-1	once	ASSQMTGQETQY
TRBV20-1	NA	SAHNSGRVTDTQY
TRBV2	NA	ASIGGRRYEQY
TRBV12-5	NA	ASVPRAKDTEAF
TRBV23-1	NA	ASRTGTADYEQY
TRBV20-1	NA	SARPKGPGANYEQY
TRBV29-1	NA	SVEEGGQGETQY
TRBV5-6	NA	ASSLAISYEQY
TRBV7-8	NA	ASTKRGLQETQY
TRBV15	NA	ATSRNRDPKKETQY
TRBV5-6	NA	ASSRTGYGETQY
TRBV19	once	ASRISGADTQY
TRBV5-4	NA	ASSLVASGGNEQF
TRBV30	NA	AWSANRAAGELF
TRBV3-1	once	ASSQVPGRPQH
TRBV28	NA	ASSGLDRVSEAF
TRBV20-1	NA	SAKRLGFYNEQF